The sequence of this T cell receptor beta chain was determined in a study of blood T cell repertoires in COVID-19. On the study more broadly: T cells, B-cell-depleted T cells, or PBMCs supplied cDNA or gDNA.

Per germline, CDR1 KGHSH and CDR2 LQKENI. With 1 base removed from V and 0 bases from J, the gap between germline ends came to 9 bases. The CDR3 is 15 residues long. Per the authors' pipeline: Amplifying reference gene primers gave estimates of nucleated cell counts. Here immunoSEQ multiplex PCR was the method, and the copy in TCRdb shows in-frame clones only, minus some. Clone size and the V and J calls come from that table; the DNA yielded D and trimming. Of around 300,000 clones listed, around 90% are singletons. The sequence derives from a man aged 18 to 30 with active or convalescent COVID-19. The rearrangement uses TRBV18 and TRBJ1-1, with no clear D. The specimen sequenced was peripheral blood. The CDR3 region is CASSPQYSMNTEAFF. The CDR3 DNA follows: TGTGCCAGCTCACCACAGTACAGTATGAACACTGAAGCTTTCTTT.